Below are 21 T cell receptor beta chains sequenced from a single sample in a study of early T cells in non-severe SARS-CoV-2 infection. TCRdb independently ran MiXCR on the 5' RACE reads; one entry per CDR3 protein. The top ten clones hold approximately 35% of a sample with some 30,000 distinct CDR3 sequences, over 6.5% of them seen once. The material sequenced was whole blood. The receptors here all came from an adult who was a healthcare worker with PCR-confirmed SARS-CoV-2 infection or an uninfected control (not recorded which).

This clonotype has a count of ten or more. The chain uses TRBV19 and TRBJ2-2; D is possibly TRBD1 (6 bases). Germline V gives CDR1 LNHDA, CDR2 SQIVND (reference sequence). The germline V and J ends were trimmed by 7 bases and 1 base, with 13 bases remaining between them. This CDR3 region has 15 residues. The CDR3 DNA reads as TGTGCCAGTAAACCGACAGGCTTGAACACCGGGGAGCTGTTTTTT. Translating gives CASKPTGLNTGELFF.

This clonotype appeared a few times. The chain combines TRBV5-1 with TRBJ2-3, with 11 bases that match TRBD2. The CDR3 extends over 15 amino acids. V was clipped by 2 bases and J by 4 bases; unmatched bases: 3. Germline CDR1 and CDR2: SGHRS and YFSETQ. The CDR3 DNA follows: TGCGCCAGCAGCTTTAGCGGGGGGGCCTCAGATACGCAGTATTTT. Translation gives CASSFSGGASDTQYF.

This clonotype showed up many times. This chain links TRBV7-8 with TRBJ2-1; 8 bases agree with TRBD1. The junction had 13 bases not matched to a gene; V was cut back by 2 bases and J by 10 bases. The CDR3 loop spans 16 amino acids. CDR1 SGHVS and CDR2 FQNEAQ come from the germline V gene. The CDR3 region has the DNA TGTGCCAGCAGCTTATACCCCCCAGGGGGCGAGGAGGAGCAGTTCTTC. As protein: CASSLYPPGGEEEQFF. Combining the CDR3 with reference TRBV7-8 and TRBJ2-1 gives the whole variable domain GAGVSQSPRYKVAKRGQDVALRCDPISGHVSLFWYQQALGQGPEFLTYFQNEAQLDKSGLPSDRFFAERPEGSVSTLKIQRTQQEDSAVYLCASSLYPPGGEEEQFFGPGTRLTVL.

The sample holds many counts of this clonotype. J is TRBJ1-3 and V is TRBV4-1, with D perhaps TRBD1 (5 bases). V was shortened by 2 bases and J by 5 bases, with 10 bases between the two germline ends. The CDR3 length is 14 residues. Germline CDR1 MGHRA, CDR2 YSYEKL. The CDR3 nucleotides read TGCGCCAGCAGCCAAAGGGGAAAGCGAAACACCATATATTTT. Protein sequence: CASSQRGKRNTIYF.

In its sample, this clonotype was seen many times. This chain's CDR3 is CASSPFGRENIQYF. CDR3 DNA sequence: TGTGCCAGCAGCCCCTTTGGGCGGGAGAACATTCAGTACTTC. The chain carries TRBV7-2 and TRBJ2-4, with 7 bases lining up with TRBD2. The CDR3 is 14 amino acids. V shed 5 bases and J 7 bases; nucleotides not matched to a gene: 8. Germline lookup yields CDR1 SGHTA and CDR2 FQGNSA.

This chain uses TRBV2 with TRBJ2-7; D is uncertain. The CDR3 loop spans 11 amino acids. Germline loops: CDR1 SNHLY, CDR2 FYNNEI. The V gene lost 8 bases and the J gene lost 2 bases, with 7 bases spanning the gap. CDR3 DNA: TGTGCCAGCGTCTACACCTACGAGCAGTACTTC. Residues: CASVYTYEQYF.

This clonotype was seen repeatedly, ten times or more. The rearrangement joins TRBV27 to TRBJ1-1, with a tentative D call TRBD1 (6 bases). CDR1 and CDR2 (germline): MNHEY, SMNVEV (reference sequence). The CDR3 spans 13 residues. Trimming took off 6 bases at V and 5 bases at J, with 13 bases between the two ends. The CDR3 DNA reads TGTGCCAGCAGGGGGGCTCTCGGGACTGAAGCTTTCTTT. Protein product: CASRGALGTEAFF.

Many counts were recorded for this clonotype. The J gene is TRBJ2-2, the V gene TRBV7-3; TRBD1 or TRBD2 may be the D gene (6 bases each). Per the germline V gene, CDR1 is SGHTA and CDR2 is FQGTGA. CDR3 length equals 15 residues. V lost 5 bases and J lost 2, with 12 bases in between. This CDR3 reads CASSLQGGNTGELFF. The CDR3 nucleotides are TGTGCCAGCAGCCTACAGGGAGGTAACACCGGGGAGCTGTTTTTT.

This clonotype showed up many times. This chain joins TRBV4-3 and TRBJ2-5; 7 bases are shared with TRBD2. This CDR3 is built from 16 residues. V shed 1 base, J shed 5 bases, and the junction held 10 bases outside the gene matches. Germline assignment: CDR1 LGHNA and CDR2 YSLEER. CDR3 sequence: CASSQGEGLPGETQYF. In nucleotides, the CDR3 is TGCGCCAGCAGCCAAGGGGAGGGTCTCCCTGGGGAGACCCAGTACTTC.

This clonotype has a count of ten or more. The chain couples TRBV4-1 to TRBJ1-4, with 8 positions matching TRBD1. From germline, CDR1 is MGHRA and CDR2 YSYEKL. The CDR3 is made up of 13 amino acids. The trim removed 1 base at V and 8 bases at J, leaving 0 bases unmatched. The CDR3 is CASSQAGGEKLFF. The CDR3 bases are TGCGCCAGCAGCCAAGCAGGGGGCGAAAAACTGTTTTTT.

The chain carries TRBV18 and TRBJ2-5; D remains ambiguous. Germline values: CDR1 KGHSH, CDR2 LQKENI. Trimming left V 0 bases short and J 6 bases short, with 20 bases between. There are 17 residues in the CDR3. CDR3 sequence reads: CASSPPPRPGRLQTQYF. The CDR3 DNA reads TGTGCCAGCTCACCACCTCCGCGGCCGGGCAGGCTGCAGACCCAGTACTTC. Variable domain in full (rest from reference TRBV18 and TRBJ2-5): NAGVMQNPRHLVRRRGQEARLRCSPMKGHSHVYWYRQLPEEGLKFMVYLQKENIIDESGMPKERFSAEFPKEGPSILRIQQVVRGDSAAYFCASSPPPRPGRLQTQYFGPGTRLLVL.

This clonotype was picked up many times. The V gene is TRBV5-4, the J gene TRBJ2-3; a possible D gene is TRBD1 (6 bases). Between the trimmed V and J ends, which lost 3 bases and 1 base, there was a span of 12 bases. Germline lookup yields CDR1 SGHNT and CDR2 YYREEE (reference sequence). The CDR3 has 15 residues. CDR3 loop: CASSSQGYGTDTQYF. The CDR3 DNA reads TGTGCCAGCAGCTCCCAGGGGTACGGCACAGATACGCAGTATTTT.

This clonotype has at least ten counts. V gene TRBV18 combines with J gene TRBJ1-2, with D possibly matching TRBD1 (5 bases). With 1 base removed from V and 4 bases from J, the gap between germline ends came to 10 bases. Germline CDR1 reads KGHSH; CDR2 reads LQKENI. The CDR3 runs 14 residues. This CDR3 is CASSPQKGSYGYTF. Written as DNA, the CDR3 is TGTGCCAGCTCACCACAGAAGGGGAGCTATGGCTACACCTTC.

This clonotype appeared many times. This sequence joins TRBV27 and TRBJ1-2; 7 positions match TRBD1. CDR1 and CDR2 (germline): MNHEY, SMNVEV (reference sequence). Trimming cost V 4 bases and J 3 bases; bases outside gene matches: 14. The CDR3 has 17 residues. CDR3 sequence (DNA): TGTGCCAGCAGTTCAACTGGACAGGCAGCGAATTACTATGGCTACACCTTC. It is translated as CASSSTGQAANYYGYTF.

The CDR3: CASSSTKLGGEDTQYF. The DNA of the CDR3 is TGTGCCAGCAGTTCTACCAAGCTTGGGGGAGAAGATACGCAGTATTTT. The J gene is TRBJ2-3, the V gene TRBV28; the D gene could be TRBD1 or TRBD2 (5 bases each). Trimming left V 4 bases short and J 5 bases short, with 19 bases between. This CDR3 has 16 residues. The germline CDR1 and CDR2 sequences are MDHEN and SYDVKM.

This clonotype has more than one count but fewer than ten. CDR3 in DNA: TGTGCCAGCAGCTTAGACAGGATAAGAAAGACCCAGTACTTC. Amino acids: CASSLDRIRKTQYF. This rearrangement joins TRBV7-2 to TRBJ2-5, with a tentative D call TRBD1 (5 bases). V shed 1 base and J shed 6 bases, with 12 bases lying between them. From germline, CDR1 is SGHTA and CDR2 FQGNSA. CDR3 length: 14 amino acids.

This clonotype was recorded many times. This sequence joins TRBV5-4 and TRBJ1-1; D is unclear. The CDR3 covers 14 residues. V lost 5 bases and J lost 0, with 11 bases in between. Germline V gives CDR1 SGHNT, CDR2 YYREEE (reference sequence). In nucleotides, the CDR3 is TGTGCCAGCAGGAGTGACGTACTGAACACTGAAGCTTTCTTT. It encodes CASRSDVLNTEAFF.

The chain joins TRBV2 to TRBJ2-5; the match to TRBD1 covers 7 bases. In germline, CDR1 is SNHLY, CDR2 FYNNEI. This CDR3 spans 13 amino acids. The J segment lost 7 bases and the V segment lost 9 bases, leaving 11 bases of the junction unmatched. This CDR3 reads CASLGDNRGTQYF. As DNA, the CDR3 is TGTGCCAGTTTGGGGGACAACAGGGGGACCCAGTACTTC.

This clonotype was counted once. A read error is possible here, since a much larger clone lies one base away. The gene calls are TRBV14 and TRBJ1-3; no reliable D call. V dropped 3 bases and J dropped 3 bases, with 0 bases sitting between them. The CDR3 spans 11 residues. Looked up from germline, CDR1 is SGHDN and CDR2 is FVKESK. The CDR3 region has the DNA TGTGCCAGCAGCCATGGAAACACCATATATTTT. It specifies CASSHGNTIYF.

This clonotype occurred many times. The chain has TRBV15 and TRBJ2-3, with D unresolved. Trimming took 0 bases from V and 1 from J, leaving 14 bases between them. There are 17 residues in the CDR3. Germline V gene sequence: CDR1 LNHNV, CDR2 YYDKDF (reference sequence). CDR3 region: CATSRDLLGRGTDTQYF. CDR3 sequence (DNA): TGTGCCACCAGCAGAGATCTTTTAGGAAGAGGCACAGATACGCAGTATTTT.

This clonotype was detected many times. V gene TRBV11-3 combines with J gene TRBJ1-6; D is ambiguous. The V gene's germline CDR1 is SGHNT and CDR2 YENEEA. This CDR3 contains 11 residues. V lost 11 bases, J lost 3 bases, and 5 bases lay in between. The CDR3 protein is CAPNYNSPLHF. DNA for the CDR3: TGTGCCCCCAACTATAATTCACCCCTCCACTTT.